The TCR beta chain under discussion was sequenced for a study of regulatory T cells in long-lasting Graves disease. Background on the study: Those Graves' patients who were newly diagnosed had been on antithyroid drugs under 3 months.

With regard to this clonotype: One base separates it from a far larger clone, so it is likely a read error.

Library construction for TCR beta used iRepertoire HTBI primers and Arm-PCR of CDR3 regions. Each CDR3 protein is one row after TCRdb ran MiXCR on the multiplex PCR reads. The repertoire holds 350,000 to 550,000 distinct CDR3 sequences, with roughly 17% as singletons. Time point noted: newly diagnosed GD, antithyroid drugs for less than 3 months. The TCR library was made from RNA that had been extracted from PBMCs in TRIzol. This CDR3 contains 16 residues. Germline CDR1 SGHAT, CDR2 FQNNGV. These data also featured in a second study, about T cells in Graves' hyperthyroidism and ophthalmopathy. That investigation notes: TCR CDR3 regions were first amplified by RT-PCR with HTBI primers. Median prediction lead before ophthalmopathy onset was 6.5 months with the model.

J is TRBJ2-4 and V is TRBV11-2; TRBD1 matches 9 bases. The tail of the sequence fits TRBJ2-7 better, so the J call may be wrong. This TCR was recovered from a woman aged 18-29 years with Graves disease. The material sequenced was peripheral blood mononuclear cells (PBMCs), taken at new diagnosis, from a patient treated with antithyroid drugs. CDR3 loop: CASSSVQGASFYEQYF. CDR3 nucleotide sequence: TGTGCCAGCAGCTCAGTACAGGGGGCTAGTTTCTACGAGCAGTACTTC.